These 2 T cell receptor beta chains originate from one sample sequenced in a study of cytomegalovirus exposure and HLA in healthy donors. Both 60 Vbeta primers and 13 Jbeta primers went into the PCR. Assay used: immunoSEQ multiplex PCR; TCRdb lists only in-frame clones, some missing. There are 200,000 to 250,000 clones in the sample, with roughly 1.2% held by the top ten. The sequencing input was PBMCs. The source of these receptors is a girl aged 2 to 10 in good health and CMV-seropositive.

This chain links TRBV25-1 with TRBJ2-1, with TRBD1 as a possible D gene (6 bases). V lost 5 bases, J lost 7 bases, and 15 bases lay in between. Germline assignment: CDR1 MGHDK and CDR2 SYGVNS. The CDR3 spans 14 residues. Here the CDR3 reads CASSLQGVTNEQFF. For the CDR3, the DNA is TGTGCCAGCAGTTTACAGGGCGTAACGAATGAGCAGTTCTTC.

The chain joins TRBV30 to TRBJ1-1; possibly TRBD1 for D (6 bases). This CDR3 has 15 amino acids. The germline gives CDR1 GTSNPN, CDR2 SVGIG (reference sequence). Between the trimmed V and J ends, which lost 5 bases and 4 bases, there was a span of 20 bases. Here the CDR3 DNA reads TGTGCCTGGGACGGGGGGGCCTTGTTGAGCACTGAAGCTTTCTTT. Its protein is CAWDGGALLSTEAFF.